These 30 T cell receptor beta chains came from one sample sequenced in a study of T cell responses to AZD1222 COVID-19 vaccine. Libraries were prepared by immunoSEQ multiplex PCR; TCRdb keeps only in-frame clonotypes and omits some of them. The sample comprises about 93,000 clones, nearly 90% of which are singletons, and about 3% rests with the top ten. Sequences were derived from peripheral blood, sampled on day 0 of MenACWY control vaccination. The receptor set was obtained from an adult in good health.

In this sample, this clone turned up once. CDR3 bases: TGTGCCAGCAGCGTAGAGCTCGCCGGGGAGCTGTTTTTT. Its protein product is CASSVELAGELFF. This sequence joins TRBV9 and TRBJ2-2; D call uncertain. V dropped 0 bases and J dropped 6 bases, with 6 bases sitting between them. The CDR3 covers 13 residues. The V gene's germline CDR1 is SGDLS and CDR2 YYNGEE.

The chain combines TRBV12-3 or TRBV12-4 with TRBJ1-4; D not resolved. The CDR3 loop spans 13 amino acids. V gave up 7 bases and J gave up 10 bases, with 16 bases separating them. CDR3 nucleotide sequence: TGTGCCAGCAAGGGCAGCGAGGGAGGAAAACTGTTTTTT. Translation gives CASKGSEGGKLFF.

The V gene is TRBV7-2, the J gene TRBJ2-3; TRBD1 matches 7 bases. The CDR3 spans 16 residues. CDR1 is SGHTA, CDR2 FQGNSA, per germline. With 2 bases clipped from V and 2 bases from J, the junction kept 7 bases outside the gene matches. The CDR3 sequence: CASSLRQGVNTDTQYF. The CDR3 DNA reads TGTGCCAGCAGCTTAAGACAGGGTGTGAACACAGATACGCAGTATTTT. The full variable domain, its missing parts supplied by reference TRBV7-2 and TRBJ2-3, is GAGVSQSPSNKVTEKGKDVELRCDPISGHTALYWYRQSLGQGLEFLIYFQGNSAPDKSGLPSDRFSAERTGGSVSTLTIQRTQQEDSAVYLCASSLRQGVNTDTQYFGPGTRLTVL.

V and J are TRBV19 and TRBJ2-7; a possible D gene is TRBD2 (5 bases). CDR3 size: 14 residues. Trimming pared 3 bases from V and 1 base from J, leaving 10 bases between. CDR1 is LNHDA and CDR2 is SQIVND in the germline V gene (reference sequence). CDR3 sequence (DNA): TGTGCCAGTAGTATCGGACTTTTTTCCTACGAGCAGTACTTC. Its translation is CASSIGLFSYEQYF.

The rearrangement links TRBV4-2 to TRBJ1-2; TRBD1 is a possible D gene (6 bases). Looked up from germline, CDR1 is LGHNA and CDR2 is YNFKEQ. Trimming removed 6 bases from V and 4 bases from J, with 12 bases in between. This CDR3 has 13 residues. In DNA form, the CDR3 reads TGTGCCAGCAGTTTACGGGACACCTATGGCTACACCTTC. Translation gives CASSLRDTYGYTF.

The rearrangement links TRBV6-5 to TRBJ2-1; maybe TRBD2 (5 bases). CDR1 and CDR2 (germline): MNHEY, SVGAGI. CDR3 length: 14 amino acids. Between the trimmed V and J ends, which lost 5 bases and 8 bases, there was a span of 16 bases. The chain's CDR3 is CASSRLSSRDEQFF. Here the CDR3 DNA reads TGTGCCAGCAGTAGGTTGAGTTCGCGGGATGAGCAGTTCTTC.

This clone is a singleton in its sample. This rearrangement joins TRBV21-1 to TRBJ2-5; TRBD2 is the table's D call, not checked against the DNA. TRBV21-1 is noted as a pseudogene. This CDR3 region has 16 residues. The CDR3 sequence is CASSKKRGRGQETQYF. CDR3 nucleotides: TGTGCCAGCAGCAAAAAGAGGGGGAGGGGGCAAGAGACCCAGTACTTC.

The gene calls are TRBV5-4 and TRBJ2-5; unclear D gene. Per the germline V gene, CDR1 is SGHNT and CDR2 is YYREEE (reference sequence). The CDR3 loop spans 14 amino acids. V lost 4 bases to trimming and J lost 0 bases, with 10 bases between them. CDR3 in amino acids: CASSQRRHQETQYF. Here the CDR3 DNA reads TGTGCCAGCAGCCAACGACGTCACCAAGAGACCCAGTACTTC.

This chain uses TRBV7-9 with TRBJ1-2, with a weak D call TRBD1 (5 bases). V lost 5 bases to trimming and J lost 6 bases, with 16 bases between them. The CDR3 spans 14 residues. The V gene's germline CDR1 is SEHNR and CDR2 FQNEAQ (reference sequence). The CDR3 loop reads CASSAGGTYDGYTF. The CDR3 DNA follows: TGTGCCAGCAGCGCAGGTGGGACGTACGATGGCTACACCTTC.

The genes are TRBV11-2 and TRBJ2-5, with 9 nucleotides matching TRBD1. V dropped 3 bases and J dropped 4; count of bases not matched to a gene: 3. From germline, CDR1 is SGHAT and CDR2 FQNNGV. This CDR3 contains 14 residues. The CDR3 bases are TGTGCCAGCAGCTTGGGGACAGGGAGAGAGACCCAGTACTTC. This sequence encodes CASSLGTGRETQYF.

The chain is built from TRBV3-1 (or the pseudogene TRBV3-2) and TRBJ1-2; perhaps TRBD1 as D (6 bases). Trimming took off 1 base at V and 5 bases at J, with 8 bases between the two ends. This CDR3 is 13 amino acids long. Per the germline V gene, CDR1 is LGHDT and CDR2 is YNNKEL (reference sequence). The CDR3 DNA is TGTGCCAGCAGCCAAGTGCAGGGGTATGGCTACACCTTC. This codes for CASSQVQGYGYTF.

The V and J genes are TRBV6-5 and TRBJ1-1, with 7 bases identical to TRBD1. J lost 6 bases, V lost 2 bases, and 3 bases had no gene match. Germline V gene sequence: CDR1 MNHEY, CDR2 SVGAGI. The CDR3 is 13 amino acids. The CDR3: CASSYGTESEAFF. The DNA of the CDR3 is TGTGCCAGCAGTTACGGGACAGAATCTGAAGCTTTCTTT.

The rearrangement uses TRBV18 and TRBJ2-1; D is unclear. CDR3 length: 13 amino acids. Trimming cost V 4 bases and J 3 bases, with 7 bases left between them. Germline V gives CDR1 KGHSH, CDR2 LQKENI. CDR3 loop: CASSLDVYNEQFF. CDR3 sequence (DNA): TGTGCCAGCTCACTCGACGTCTACAATGAGCAGTTCTTC.

The chain is built from TRBV27 and TRBJ2-7; tentative D call: TRBD2 (6 bases). The CDR3 is made up of 14 amino acids. In germline, CDR1 is MNHEY, CDR2 SMNVEV (reference sequence). V shed 0 bases and J shed 3 bases, with 9 bases lying between them. The CDR3 DNA is TGTGCCAGCAGTTTATCGACTAGGGGCTACGAGCAGTACTTC. It yields the protein CASSLSTRGYEQYF.

This chain uses TRBV5-6 with TRBJ1-1; D possibly corresponds to TRBD1 (5 bases). The ends were cut back, 3 bases at V and 2 bases at J, with 8 bases in the middle. The CDR3 is made up of 13 amino acids. Germline loops: CDR1 SGHDT, CDR2 YYEEEE. CDR3 sequence: CASSSRVNTEAFF. DNA of the CDR3: TGTGCCAGCAGCTCCAGGGTTAACACTGAAGCTTTCTTT. Full variable domain (remainder filled in from reference TRBV5-6 and TRBJ1-1): DAGVTQSPTHLIKTRGQQVTLRCSPKSGHDTVSWYQQALGQGPQFIFQYYEEEERQRGNFPDRFSGHQFPNYSSELNVNALLLGDSALYLCASSSRVNTEAFFGQGTRLTVV.

J is TRBJ2-1 and V is TRBV4-1; maybe TRBD2 (7 bases). Germline-derived CDR1 and CDR2 are MGHRA and YSYEKL. Trimming left V 4 bases short and J 4 bases short, with 23 bases between. CDR3 length equals 18 residues. CDR3 amino acids: CASSRLGVPGGQYNEQFF. CDR3 in DNA: TGCGCCAGCAGCCGCCTTGGGGTTCCGGGGGGACAATACAATGAGCAGTTCTTC.

The chain couples TRBV4-1 to TRBJ1-5, with 7 bases aligning to TRBD1. CDR1 and CDR2 (germline): MGHRA, YSYEKL. This CDR3 comprises 16 residues. The junction had 8 bases not matched to a gene; V was cut back by 5 bases and J by 1 base. CDR3 amino acids: CASSSAQGGSNQPQHF. The CDR3 region has the DNA TGCGCCAGCAGCTCAGCGCAGGGGGGAAGCAATCAGCCCCAGCATTTT.

The chain has TRBV14 and TRBJ1-2; TRBD1 is a possible D gene (5 bases). In germline, CDR1 is SGHDN, CDR2 FVKESK. With 4 bases removed from V and 4 bases from J, the gap between germline ends came to 13 bases. CDR3 length equals 14 residues. CDR3 sequence (DNA): TGTGCCAGCAGCCCGTGGGGGGACTTCTATGGCTACACCTTC. Protein product: CASSPWGDFYGYTF.

The chain is built from TRBV6-2 or TRBV6-3 and TRBJ1-6; D uncertain. Trimming removed 5 bases from V and 7 bases from J, with 6 bases in between. Germline V gene data show CDR1 as MNHEY and CDR2 as SVGEGT. This CDR3 contains 12 residues. The CDR3: CASSTGNSPLHF. The CDR3 DNA is TGTGCCAGCAGTACCGGGAATTCACCCCTCCACTTT.

This rearrangement joins TRBV18 to TRBJ1-2, with 7 bases identical to TRBD1. The CDR3 covers 14 residues. Germline V gives CDR1 KGHSH, CDR2 LQKENI. V dropped 3 bases and J dropped 8; count of bases not matched to a gene: 9. The CDR3 DNA sequence: TGTGCCAGCTCACCCTCTGCGGGGACAGAGGGCTACACCTTC. Its protein is CASSPSAGTEGYTF.

The chain combines TRBV3-1 (or the pseudogene TRBV3-2) with TRBJ2-1; the D gene is possibly TRBD1 (6 bases). Germline V gene sequence: CDR1 LGHDT, CDR2 YNNKEL (reference sequence). V lost 2 bases and J lost 0, with 11 bases in between. CDR3 size: 16 residues. In nucleotides, the CDR3 is TGTGCCAGCAGCCAACCTCAGGGGAGCTCCTACAATGAGCAGTTCTTC. Translation: CASSQPQGSSYNEQFF.

The rearrangement links TRBV18 to TRBJ2-7; tentative D call: TRBD1 (6 bases). Between the trimmed V and J ends, which lost 0 bases and 3 bases, there was a span of 9 bases. This CDR3 has 14 residues. In germline, CDR1 is KGHSH, CDR2 LQKENI. CDR3 region: CASSPPGQSYEQYF. In DNA, the CDR3 is TGTGCCAGCTCACCACCGGGACAAAGCTACGAGCAGTACTTC.

The chain combines TRBV24-1 with TRBJ1-2; D gene ambiguous. The CDR3 consists of 13 residues. The germline V and J ends were trimmed by 4 bases and 0 bases, with 5 bases remaining between them. Germline CDR1 and CDR2: KGHDR and SFDVKD. The CDR3 nucleotides read TGTGCCACCAGTGACGACTCTAACTATGGCTACACCTTC. It is translated as CATSDDSNYGYTF.

V gene TRBV7-9 combines with J gene TRBJ1-1; perhaps TRBD1 as D (5 bases). V was pared by 5 bases and J by 1 base, with 11 bases between. CDR3 length: 14 residues. Germline values: CDR1 SEHNR, CDR2 FQNEAQ (reference sequence). In nucleotides, the CDR3 is TGTGCCAGCAGCCAAGGGACGGGGAACACTGAAGCTTTCTTT. Residues: CASSQGTGNTEAFF. The variable domain in full, with the rest retrieved from reference TRBV7-9 and TRBJ1-1, is DTGVSQNPRHKITKRGQNVTFRCDPISEHNRLYWYRQTLGQGPEFLTYFQNEAQLEKSRLLSDRFSAERPKGSFSTLEIQRTEQGDSAMYLCASSQGTGNTEAFFGQGTRLTVV.

The chain couples TRBV7-3 to TRBJ1-2, with 7 bases matching TRBD1. The CDR3 runs to 12 residues. Germline CDR1 is SGHTA and CDR2 is FQGTGA. V shed 5 bases, J shed 9 bases, and the junction held 6 bases outside the gene matches. The CDR3 nucleotides read TGTGCCAGCAGCCCCCAGGGGGGTAGCTACACCTTC. It encodes CASSPQGGSYTF. The full variable domain, its missing parts supplied by reference TRBV7-3 and TRBJ1-2, is GAGVSQTPSNKVTEKGKYVELRCDPISGHTALYWYRQSLGQGPEFLIYFQGTGAADDSGLPNDRFFAVRPEGSVSTLKIQRTERGDSAVYLCASSPQGGSYTFGSGTRLTVV.

V is TRBV30 and J is TRBJ2-3; tentatively, D is TRBD1 or TRBD2 (5 bases each). Germline V gene data show CDR1 as GTSNPN and CDR2 as SVGIG (reference sequence). This CDR3 has 12 residues. Between the trimmed V and J ends, which lost 6 bases and 4 bases, there was a span of 11 bases. The CDR3, as DNA: TGTGCCTGCCGGGGCGGCTCAGATACGCAGTATTTT. This codes for CACRGGSDTQYF. Full variable domain (missing parts from reference TRBV30 and TRBJ2-3): SQTIHQWPATLVQPVGSPLSLECTVEGTSNPNLYWYRQAAGRGLQLLFYSVGIGQISSEVPQNLSASRPQDRQFILSSKKLLLSDSGFYLCACRGGSDTQYFGPGTRLTVL.

The chain recombines TRBV11-2 with TRBJ2-5, with D perhaps matching TRBD2 (5 bases). CDR1 is SGHAT, CDR2 FQNNGV, per germline. This CDR3 comprises 12 residues. V gave up 5 bases and J gave up 4 bases, with 8 bases separating them. CDR3 sequence (DNA): TGTGCCAGCAGCAGGACTGTAGAGACCCAGTACTTC. Residues: CASSRTVETQYF.

The table lists this clone with a count of one. V gene TRBV18 combines with J gene TRBJ1-5, with a weak D call TRBD1 (6 bases). CDR3 length: 14 residues. The V end was cut by 3 bases, the J end by 4 bases, with 10 bases between. Germline CDR1 reads KGHSH; CDR2 reads LQKENI. The CDR3 DNA is TGTGCCAGCTCACCGGACAGACAAAATCAGCCCCAGCATTTT. Protein sequence: CASSPDRQNQPQHF.

J is TRBJ2-7 and V is TRBV5-1, with D perhaps given as TRBD1 or TRBD2 (6 bases each). There are 14 residues in the CDR3. Trimming took off 0 bases at V and 7 bases at J, with 14 bases between the two ends. The germline gives CDR1 SGHRS, CDR2 YFSETQ. CDR3 DNA: TGCGCCAGCAGCTTGGACGGGGGCCTGGGGGAGCAGTACTTC. Translation: CASSLDGGLGEQYF.

V is TRBV6-5 and J is TRBJ2-7; 7 positions agree with TRBD1. From germline, CDR1 is MNHEY and CDR2 SVGAGI. V lost 5 bases and J lost 2; bases outside the gene matches: 9. This CDR3 spans 15 amino acids. The CDR3 sequence is CASSLRQGRTYEQYF. The CDR3 DNA follows: TGTGCCAGCAGTCTAAGACAGGGCAGAACCTACGAGCAGTACTTC.